This TCR beta chain was captured by sequencing in a study of blood T cell repertoires in COVID-19. Original methodology: Using reference gene primer amplification, nucleated cell counts were estimated. Measured with immunoSEQ multiplex PCR; TCRdb has only the in-frame clones, and not every one. For V, J and clone size, that table is used; D and trimming come from the DNA. The sample has roughly 150,000 clones, roughly 88% seen once. Trimming cost V 2 bases and J 6 bases, with 4 bases left between them. The CDR3 has 12 amino acids. Germline values: CDR1 MGHRA, CDR2 YSYEKL. The chain couples TRBV4-1 to TRBJ1-4; D gene unclear. The origin of this receptor is a woman aged 50 to 60 in a cohort sampled during active or convalescent COVID-19. The sequenced sample consisted of peripheral blood. CDR3 amino acids: CASSQSYEKLFF. As DNA, the CDR3 is TGCGCCAGCAGCCAATCGTATGAAAAACTGTTTTTT.